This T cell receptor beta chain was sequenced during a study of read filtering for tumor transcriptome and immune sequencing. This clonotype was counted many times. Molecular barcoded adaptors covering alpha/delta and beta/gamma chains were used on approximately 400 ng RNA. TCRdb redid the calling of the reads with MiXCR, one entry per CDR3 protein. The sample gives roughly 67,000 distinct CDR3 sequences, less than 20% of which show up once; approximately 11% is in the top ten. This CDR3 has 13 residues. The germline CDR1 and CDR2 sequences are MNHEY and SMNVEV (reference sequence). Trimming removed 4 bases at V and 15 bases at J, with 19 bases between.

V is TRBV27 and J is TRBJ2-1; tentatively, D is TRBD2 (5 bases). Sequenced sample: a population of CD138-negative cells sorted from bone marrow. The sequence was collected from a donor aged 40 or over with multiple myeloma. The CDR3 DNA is TGTGCCAGCAGTTCCTCCGGGATCTTAGTTCTGTTCTTC. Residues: CASSSSGILVLFF.